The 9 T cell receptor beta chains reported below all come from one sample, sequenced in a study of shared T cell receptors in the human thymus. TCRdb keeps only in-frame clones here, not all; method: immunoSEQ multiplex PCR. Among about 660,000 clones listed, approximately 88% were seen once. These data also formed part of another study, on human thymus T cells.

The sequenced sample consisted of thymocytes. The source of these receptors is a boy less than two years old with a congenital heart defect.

The CDR3 DNA reads TGTGCCAGCAGCCAGGAAGGGGGTCGCACAGATACGCAGTATTTT. Translation: CASSQEGGRTDTQYF. The chain employs TRBV9 and TRBJ2-3; possible D gene TRBD1, 6 bases. Germline V lookup: CDR1 SGDLS, CDR2 YYNGEE. CDR3 length: 15 residues. V lost 4 bases, J lost 1 base, and 13 bases lay in between.

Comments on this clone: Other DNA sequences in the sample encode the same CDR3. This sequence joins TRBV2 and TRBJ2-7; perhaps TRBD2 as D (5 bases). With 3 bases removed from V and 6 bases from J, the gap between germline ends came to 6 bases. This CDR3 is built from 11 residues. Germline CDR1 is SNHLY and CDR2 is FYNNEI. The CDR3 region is CASSDRGEQYF. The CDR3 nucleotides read TGTGCCAGCAGTGATCGGGGCGAGCAGTACTTC.

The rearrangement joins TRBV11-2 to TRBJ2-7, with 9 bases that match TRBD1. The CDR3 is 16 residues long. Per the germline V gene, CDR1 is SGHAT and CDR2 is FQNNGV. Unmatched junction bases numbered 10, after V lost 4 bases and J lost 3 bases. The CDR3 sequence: CASSSQHRGRFYEQYF. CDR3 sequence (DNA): TGTGCCAGCAGCTCCCAACACAGGGGGCGATTCTACGAGCAGTACTTC.

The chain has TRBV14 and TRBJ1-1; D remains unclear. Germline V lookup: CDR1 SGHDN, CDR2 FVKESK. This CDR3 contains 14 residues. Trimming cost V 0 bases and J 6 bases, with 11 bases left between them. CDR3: CASSQDFGRAEAFF. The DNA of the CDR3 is TGTGCCAGCAGCCAAGATTTCGGGCGGGCTGAAGCTTTCTTT.

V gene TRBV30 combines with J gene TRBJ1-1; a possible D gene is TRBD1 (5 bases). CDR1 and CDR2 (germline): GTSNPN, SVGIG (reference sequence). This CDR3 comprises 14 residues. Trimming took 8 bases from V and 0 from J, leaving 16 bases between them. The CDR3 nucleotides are TGTGCCGGGGGGGTGGAGGCGATGAACACTGAAGCTTTCTTT. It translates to CAGGVEAMNTEAFF.

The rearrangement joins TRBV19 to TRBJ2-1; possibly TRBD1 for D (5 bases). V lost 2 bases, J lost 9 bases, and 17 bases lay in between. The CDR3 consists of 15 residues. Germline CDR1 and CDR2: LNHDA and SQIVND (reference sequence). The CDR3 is CASSIRNQVRVEQFF. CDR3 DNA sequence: TGTGCCAGTAGTATACGGAACCAGGTCAGGGTTGAGCAGTTCTTC. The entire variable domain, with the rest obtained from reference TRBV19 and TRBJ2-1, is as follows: DGGITQSPKYLFRKEGQNVTLSCEQNLNHDAMYWYRQDPGQGLRLIYYSQIVNDFQKGDIAEGYSVSREKKESFPLTVTSAQKNPTAFYLCASSIRNQVRVEQFFGPGTRLTVL.

Here the CDR3 reads CASSSTSGRVRLEQYF. CDR3 in DNA: TGTGCCAGCTCATCGACTAGCGGGAGAGTCCGTCTTGAGCAGTACTTC. This rearrangement joins TRBV18 to TRBJ2-7; TRBD2 aligns across 12 bases. After removal of 5 bases from V and 7 bases from J, the junction contained 12 bases not matched to a gene. Germline V gene lookup returns CDR1 KGHSH and CDR2 LQKENI. The CDR3 sequence is 16 residues long.

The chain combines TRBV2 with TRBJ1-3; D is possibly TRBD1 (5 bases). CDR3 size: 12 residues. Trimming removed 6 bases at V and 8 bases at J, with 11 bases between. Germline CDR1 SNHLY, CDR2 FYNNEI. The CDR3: CASRGGSDTIYF. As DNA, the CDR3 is TGTGCCAGCAGGGGGGGGTCAGACACCATATATTTT.

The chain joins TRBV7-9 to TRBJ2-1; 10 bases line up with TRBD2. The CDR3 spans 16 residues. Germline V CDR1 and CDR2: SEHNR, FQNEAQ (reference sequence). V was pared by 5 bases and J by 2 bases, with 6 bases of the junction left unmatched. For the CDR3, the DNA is TGTGCCAGCAGCCCCGGGCTAGCGGGAGCCTACAATGAGCAGTTCTTC. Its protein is CASSPGLAGAYNEQFF.